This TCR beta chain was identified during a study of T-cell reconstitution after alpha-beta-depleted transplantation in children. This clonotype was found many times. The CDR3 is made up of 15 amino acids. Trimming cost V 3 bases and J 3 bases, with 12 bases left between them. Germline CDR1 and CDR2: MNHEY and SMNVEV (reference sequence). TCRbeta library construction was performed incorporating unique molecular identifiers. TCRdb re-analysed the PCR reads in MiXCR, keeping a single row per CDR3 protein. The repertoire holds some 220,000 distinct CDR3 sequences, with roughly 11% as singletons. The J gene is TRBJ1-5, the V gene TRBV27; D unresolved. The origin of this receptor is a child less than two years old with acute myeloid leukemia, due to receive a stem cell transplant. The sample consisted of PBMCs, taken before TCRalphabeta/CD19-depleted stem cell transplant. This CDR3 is CASSFTTGVNQPQHF. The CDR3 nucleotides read TGTGCCAGCAGTTTTACGACCGGCGTCAATCAGCCCCAGCATTTT.